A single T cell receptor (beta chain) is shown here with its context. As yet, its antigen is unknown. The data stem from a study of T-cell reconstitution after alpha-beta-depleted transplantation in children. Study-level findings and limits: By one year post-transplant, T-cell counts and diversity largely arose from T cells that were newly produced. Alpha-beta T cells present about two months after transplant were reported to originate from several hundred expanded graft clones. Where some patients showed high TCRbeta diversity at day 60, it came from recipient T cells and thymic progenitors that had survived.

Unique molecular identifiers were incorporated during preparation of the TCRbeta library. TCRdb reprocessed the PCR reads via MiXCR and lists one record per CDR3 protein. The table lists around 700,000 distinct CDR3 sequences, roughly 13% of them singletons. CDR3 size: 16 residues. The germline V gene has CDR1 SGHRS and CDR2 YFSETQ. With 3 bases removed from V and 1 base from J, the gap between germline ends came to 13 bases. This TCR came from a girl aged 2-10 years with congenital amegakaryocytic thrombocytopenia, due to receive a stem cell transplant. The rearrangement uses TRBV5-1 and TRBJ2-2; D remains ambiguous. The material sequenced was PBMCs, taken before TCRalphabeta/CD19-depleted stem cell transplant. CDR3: CASSSYPLENTGELFF. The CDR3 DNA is TGCGCCAGCAGCTCGTACCCCCTAGAGAACACCGGGGAGCTGTTTTTT.